This T cell receptor beta chain emerged from a study of post-analysis software for immune sequencing data. Study-level information: In terms of disease course, relapsing-remitting, secondary progressive and progressive-relapsing multiple sclerosis were included.

General study findings and limits: Samples from a shared batch, those prepared together, strongly co-clustered by F measure. Significantly lower normalized Chao1 diversity was found in patients with multiple sclerosis relative to controls.

Worth noting for this clonotype: Antigen unknown.

Each TCR beta cDNA library carried unique molecular identifiers. From about 1 to 10 million T cells, a few hundred thousand cDNA molecules were obtained. TCRdb re-analysed the PCR reads in MiXCR, keeping a single row per CDR3 protein. The table shows a few hundred thousand distinct CDR3 sequences, with approximately 42% occurring only once. The sequenced material came from blood. The TCR originated in a girl aged 2-10 years with multiple sclerosis.

The CDR3 region has the DNA TGTGCCAGCCGGACAGGGCCCTTAGTTGAGCAGTACTTC. Residues: CASRTGPLVEQYF. V and J are TRBV27 and TRBJ2-7; 8 nucleotides agree with TRBD1. Germline CDR1 MNHEY, CDR2 SMNVEV (reference sequence). Germline trimming cut 8 bases from V and 7 bases from J; bases unmatched to any gene: 10. This CDR3 is built from 13 residues.